The T cell receptor (beta chain) under discussion was sequenced for a study of T cells after yellow fever vaccination. V was clipped by 4 bases and J by 3 bases, with 16 bases between them. The CDR3 has 15 residues. The germline CDR1 and CDR2 sequences are LGHDT and YNNKEL (reference sequence). A single record per CDR3 protein comes from TCRdb applying MiXCR to the 5' RACE reads. This repertoire shows some 340,000 distinct CDR3 sequences, roughly 3.9% found once; its top ten account for approximately 23%. Whole-study results and caveats: One caveat is that FACS-sorted repertoires could contain abundant clonotypes contaminating from the bulk population. Among all clonotypes, a small share was observed in both CD4 and CD8 compartments.

This clonotype was counted between two and nine times. Antigen: not known. The material was PBMCs, obtained 5 days after the yellow fever booster vaccination. This clonotype was obtained from a man younger than 30 who received the YFV17D yellow fever vaccine. The chain employs TRBV3-1 and TRBJ2-7, with D possibly called TRBD1 or TRBD2 (5 bases each). CDR3: CASSLGNGAVYEQYF. For the CDR3, the DNA is TGTGCCAGCAGCCTGGGAAACGGGGCCGTCTACGAGCAGTACTTC.